This T cell receptor (beta chain) was recorded in a study of response to subunit inactivated influenza vaccine. TCRdb reprocessed the RT-PCR reads via MiXCR and lists one record per CDR3 protein. The sample gives almost 250,000 distinct CDR3 sequences, 12% of which show up once; over 6.5% is in the top ten. To note about this clonotype: The target antigen is unknown.

The CDR3 has 17 amino acids. Trimming removed 2 bases from V and 6 bases from J; junction bases left unmatched: 14. Germline CDR1 and CDR2: SGHTA and FQGNSA. General study results and limits: Authors suggested that a seasonal influenza vaccination recruits few new T cells each time.

The specimen comprised non-naive T cells sorted from PBMCs, sampled 14 to 15 days before vaccination. The chain carries TRBV7-2 and TRBJ1-2; 8 bases align to TRBD1. The receptor was derived from a man aged 50-59 years who received an inactivated influenza vaccine. CDR3 DNA sequence: TGTGCCAGCAGCTTACGGATGGGTCAGGGGGCGCGTAATGGCTACACCTTC. Translating gives CASSLRMGQGARNGYTF.